The 26 T cell receptor beta chains below were found in one sample sequenced in a study of OX40 agonist ivuxolimab in advanced cancers. Assay used: immunoSEQ multiplex PCR; TCRdb lists only in-frame clones, some missing. The data show approximately 89,000 clones, with approximately 91% seen just once and around 0.71% held by the top ten. The starting material was CD4+ or CD8+ T cells sorted from blood, obtained in a trial of the OX40 agonist ivuxolimab. These TCRs come from an adult with an advanced solid tumor such as melanoma, head and neck, liver or kidney cancer.

This clone was observed once. The chain recombines TRBV7-9 with TRBJ2-1; the D gene is possibly TRBD2 (5 bases). CDR3 length: 12 residues. Germline CDR1 SEHNR, CDR2 FQNEAQ (reference sequence). V lost 1 base, J lost 11 bases, and 9 bases lay in between. The CDR3 reads CASSLDDYKQFF. For the CDR3, the DNA is TGTGCCAGCAGCTTAGATGACTATAAGCAGTTCTTC.

The count of this clone is one. The chain couples TRBV30 to TRBJ2-2; TRBD1 aligns across 9 bases. Germline CDR1 reads GTSNPN; CDR2 reads SVGIG (reference sequence). The trim removed 1 base at V and 0 bases at J, leaving 0 bases unmatched. This CDR3 region has 15 residues. This chain's CDR3 is CAWSGQGANTGELFF. The CDR3 DNA reads TGTGCCTGGAGTGGACAGGGGGCGAACACCGGGGAGCTGTTTTTT.

The CDR3 coding sequence is TGTGCCAGCAGTAACAGTGCAACTAATGAAAAACTGTTTTTT. Its translation is CASSNSATNEKLFF. The gene calls are TRBV4-2 and TRBJ1-4, with unresolved D. From germline, CDR1 is LGHNA and CDR2 YNFKEQ. V shed 6 bases and J shed 0 bases, with 8 bases lying between them. The length of the CDR3 is 14 residues.

The chain couples TRBV6-5 to TRBJ1-4; D is unclear. CDR1 MNHEY and CDR2 SVGAGI come from the germline V gene. This CDR3 has 12 residues. The V gene lost 8 bases and the J gene lost 14 bases, with 18 bases spanning the gap. In nucleotides, the CDR3 is TGTGCCAGCCGGGCAGCATCCGGCATCCTGTTTTTT. Translation: CASRAASGILFF.

This clone has just one count. The CDR3 DNA sequence: TGTGCCAGCAGTGAGACAGGGGTTGACACAGATACGCAGTATTTT. As protein: CASSETGVDTDTQYF. V is TRBV2 and J is TRBJ2-3; 8 bases are shared with TRBD1. CDR3 size: 15 residues. The germline gives CDR1 SNHLY, CDR2 FYNNEI. The V gene end was trimmed by 3 bases and the J gene end by 2 bases; junction bases not matched to a gene: 4.

J is TRBJ1-4 and V is TRBV18; tentatively, D is TRBD1 (5 bases). The CDR3 has 17 residues. The germline V gene has CDR1 KGHSH and CDR2 LQKENI. Deletions cut 4 bases from V and 3 bases from J, with 18 bases between. The CDR3 DNA follows: TGTGCCAGCTCACAGACAGTCCTCACGGCGGCTAATGAAAAACTGTTTTTT. This sequence encodes CASSQTVLTAANEKLFF.

This clone came up once. This chain joins TRBV19 and TRBJ2-3; 7 nucleotides match TRBD2. The CDR3 runs 16 residues. In germline, CDR1 is LNHDA, CDR2 SQIVND (reference sequence). The V segment lost 1 base and the J segment 5 bases; nucleotides outside the gene matches: 9. For the CDR3, the DNA is TGTGCCAGTAGTATAGGGCAGCGGGGTTTTGGAGATACGCAGTATTTT. It translates to CASSIGQRGFGDTQYF.

For this clone: Within the sample, other DNA sequences also encode this same CDR3. The chain is built from TRBV5-4 and TRBJ2-3; D gene uncertain. V lost 5 bases and J 1 base, leaving 14 bases between the germline ends. Germline CDR1 reads SGHNT; CDR2 reads YYREEE (reference sequence). CDR3 length: 15 amino acids. The CDR3 loop reads CASRSRMEGTDTQYF. The CDR3 DNA sequence: TGTGCCAGCAGGAGTCGAATGGAAGGCACAGATACGCAGTATTTT.

This chain joins TRBV27 and TRBJ1-2; 8 positions match TRBD1. The CDR3 loop spans 15 amino acids. Trimming removed 5 bases from V and 5 bases from J; junction bases left unmatched: 10. The germline V gene has CDR1 MNHEY and CDR2 SMNVEV (reference sequence). CDR3 region: CASSPRDRIGYGYTF. The DNA of the CDR3 is TGTGCCAGCAGTCCCCGGGACAGGATCGGGTATGGCTACACCTTC.

V gene TRBV7-8 combines with J gene TRBJ1-4; D remains unclear. The germline V and J ends were trimmed by 6 bases and 6 bases, with 20 bases remaining between them. The germline gives CDR1 SGHVS, CDR2 FQNEAQ. This CDR3 has 16 amino acids. In DNA, the CDR3 is TGTGCCAGCAGTTATTCTCGCCCTCCTCTGGATGAAAAACTGTTTTTT. It yields the protein CASSYSRPPLDEKLFF.

The chain has TRBV5-1 and TRBJ2-7; possibly TRBD1 for D (6 bases). Trimming stripped 4 bases from V and 0 bases from J, with 20 bases between. This CDR3 spans 17 amino acids. Germline lookup yields CDR1 SGHRS and CDR2 YFSETQ. This CDR3 is CASSRNRDTPNSYEQYF. CDR3 DNA sequence: TGCGCCAGCAGCCGTAACCGGGACACCCCTAACTCCTACGAGCAGTACTTC.

The V and J genes are TRBV14 and TRBJ2-7; the D gene is possibly TRBD1 (5 bases). The CDR3 runs to 13 residues. Germline-derived CDR1 and CDR2 are SGHDN and FVKESK. V lost 4 bases to trimming and J lost 1 base, with 8 bases between them. This CDR3 is CASSRQSSYEQYF. The CDR3 DNA sequence: TGTGCCAGCAGCCGACAGTCTTCCTACGAGCAGTACTTC.

The genes are TRBV7-2 and TRBJ1-2, with D possibly TRBD1 on 5 matching bases. This CDR3 comprises 14 residues. V dropped 2 bases and J dropped 7 bases, with 14 bases sitting between them. The V gene's germline CDR1 is SGHTA and CDR2 FQGNSA. In DNA, the CDR3 is TGTGCCAGCAGCTTACCGGGAGGGGCTGGTGGCTACACCTTC. Translating gives CASSLPGGAGGYTF. The entire variable domain, with the rest obtained from reference TRBV7-2 and TRBJ1-2, is as follows: GAGVSQSPSNKVTEKGKDVELRCDPISGHTALYWYRQSLGQGLEFLIYFQGNSAPDKSGLPSDRFSAERTGGSVSTLTIQRTQQEDSAVYLCASSLPGGAGGYTFGSGTRLTVV.

The chain employs TRBV27 and TRBJ1-6; D is unresolved. The germline V gene has CDR1 MNHEY and CDR2 SMNVEV (reference sequence). V gave up 5 bases and J gave up 3 bases, with 11 bases separating them. This CDR3 spans 15 amino acids. The CDR3: CASSPDAFYNSPLHF. Here the CDR3 DNA reads TGTGCCAGCAGTCCAGACGCCTTCTATAATTCACCCCTCCACTTT.

The chain uses TRBV19 and TRBJ1-3; D gene uncertain. Between the trimmed V and J ends, which lost 4 bases and 1 base, there was a span of 5 bases. The germline V gene has CDR1 LNHDA and CDR2 SQIVND (reference sequence). The CDR3 loop spans 13 amino acids. CDR3 residues: CASSTHSGNTIYF. The CDR3 nucleotides read TGTGCCAGTAGTACCCATTCTGGAAACACCATATATTTT.

The chain recombines TRBV20-1 with TRBJ2-3; 7 bases agree with TRBD2. The CDR3 is 11 residues long. Germline assignment: CDR1 DFQATT and CDR2 SNEGSKA (reference sequence). The V gene end was trimmed by 5 bases and the J gene end by 7 bases; junction bases not matched to a gene: 3. CDR3 nucleotides: TGCAGTGCTGCACTAGCGAATACGCAGTATTTT. Translated: CSAALANTQYF.

The CDR3 coding sequence is TGCGCCAGCAGCCGGGACACAAATTACGAGCAGTACTTC. This gives the protein CASSRDTNYEQYF. The rearrangement joins TRBV4-3 to TRBJ2-7; D is possibly TRBD1 (6 bases). The germline CDR1 and CDR2 sequences are LGHNA and YSLEER. The CDR3 has 13 residues. Trimming pared 4 bases from V and 4 bases from J, leaving 11 bases between.

The chain employs TRBV7-6 and TRBJ2-3; D gene unclear. Looked up from germline, CDR1 is SGHVS and CDR2 is FNYEAQ. This CDR3 is 15 amino acids long. V dropped 3 bases and J dropped 0 bases, with 10 bases sitting between them. This chain's CDR3 is CASSFQSASTDTQYF. The CDR3 nucleotides are TGTGCCAGCAGCTTCCAGTCTGCTAGCACAGATACGCAGTATTTT.

The rearrangement uses TRBV14 and TRBJ2-5; D perhaps matches TRBD2 (5 bases). V was cut by 1 base and J by 7 bases, with 13 bases left in between. The CDR3 extends over 14 amino acids. The germline CDR1 and CDR2 sequences are SGHDN and FVKESK. The CDR3 DNA reads TGTGCCAGCAGCCAAGTTTCTAGCTGGGGGACCCAGTACTTC. Amino acids: CASSQVSSWGTQYF.

The rearrangement joins TRBV28 to TRBJ2-3; 9 positions agree with TRBD1. Unmatched junction bases numbered 6, after V lost 8 bases and J lost 3 bases. The CDR3 is made up of 14 amino acids. Germline CDR1 MDHEN, CDR2 SYDVKM. The CDR3 spells CASRLGTGTDTQYF. CDR3 bases: TGTGCCAGCCGACTCGGGACAGGGACAGATACGCAGTATTTT.

The chain recombines TRBV15 with TRBJ2-1; D possibly corresponds to TRBD2 (5 bases). The CDR3 consists of 13 residues. The germline V and J ends were trimmed by 6 bases and 4 bases, with 10 bases remaining between them. Germline-derived CDR1 and CDR2 are LNHNV and YYDKDF (reference sequence). CDR3 region: CATSTGNYNEQFF. The CDR3 region has the DNA TGTGCCACCAGTACCGGGAATTACAATGAGCAGTTCTTC.

The chain recombines TRBV6-4 with TRBJ1-5; TRBD1 matches 7 bases. CDR1 and CDR2 (germline): MRHNA, SNTAGT. With 3 bases clipped from V and 5 bases from J, the junction kept 4 bases outside the gene matches. The CDR3 has 14 amino acids. CDR3 in DNA: TGTGCCAGCAGTGAAGTGACAGGGTATCAGCCCCAGCATTTT. This sequence encodes CASSEVTGYQPQHF.

V is TRBV28 and J is TRBJ1-2; D gene ambiguous. V dropped 5 bases and J dropped 8 bases, with 12 bases sitting between them. Germline lookup yields CDR1 MDHEN and CDR2 SYDVKM. The CDR3 spans 12 residues. The CDR3 DNA is TGTGCCAGCAGTCGACTTACTGAGGGCTACACCTTC. It translates to CASSRLTEGYTF.

The chain uses TRBV7-8 and TRBJ1-6, with D possibly being TRBD1 (5 bases). V dropped 1 base and J dropped 9 bases, with 19 bases sitting between them. The CDR3 consists of 17 residues. Germline V gene data show CDR1 as SGHVS and CDR2 as FQNEAQ. The CDR3 sequence is CASSLVGEAIPSSPLHF. The CDR3 DNA sequence: TGTGCCAGCAGCTTAGTAGGGGAAGCAATACCATCTTCACCCCTCCACTTT. The variable domain in full, with the rest retrieved from reference TRBV7-8 and TRBJ1-6, is GAGVSQSPRYKVAKRGQDVALRCDPISGHVSLFWYQQALGQGPEFLTYFQNEAQLDKSGLPSDRFFAERPEGSVSTLKIQRTQQEDSAVYLCASSLVGEAIPSSPLHFGNGTRLTVT.

The gene calls are TRBV7-3 and TRBJ1-3; tentatively, D is TRBD1 (6 bases). This CDR3 spans 15 amino acids. V was cut by 4 bases and J by 0 bases, with 10 bases left in between. Per germline, CDR1 SGHTA and CDR2 FQGTGA. The CDR3 nucleotides read TGTGCCAGCAGCTGGGACACGAGCTCTGGAAACACCATATATTTT. Translation: CASSWDTSSGNTIYF.

This chain uses TRBV18 with TRBJ1-4; D uncertain. Germline-derived CDR1 and CDR2 are KGHSH and LQKENI. The CDR3 runs to 16 residues. V was shortened by 3 bases and J by 2 bases, with 13 bases between the two germline ends. Here the CDR3 reads CASSPFGTGTNEKLFF. The CDR3 region has the DNA TGTGCCAGCTCACCGTTCGGAACCGGGACTAATGAAAAACTGTTTTTT. Using reference TRBV18 and TRBJ1-4 for the parts outside the CDR3, the full variable domain is NAGVMQNPRHLVRRRGQEARLRCSPMKGHSHVYWYRQLPEEGLKFMVYLQKENIIDESGMPKERFSAEFPKEGPSILRIQQVVRGDSAAYFCASSPFGTGTNEKLFFGSGTQLSVL.